These T cell receptor beta chains were read from a single sample in a study of T-cell memory formation after mild COVID-19. TCRdb re-derived calls from the 5' RACE reads in MiXCR, one entry per CDR3 protein. In the table there are around 260,000 distinct CDR3 sequences, about 17% of which are singletons. Sequencing was done on a sample of PBMCs or a T cell subset sorted from them (not recorded which). Source of these receptors: a man younger than 30 who had mild COVID-19 (a few samples of this study predate the infection). Cell type and time point are not known. The CDR3 runs from the conserved cysteine through the conserved F or W. A D gene is named only where the DNA matches it firmly. Clone size is stated in some rows and not others, as once, few, many or a class when expanded.

clone size: few; J gene: TRBJ1-2; V gene: TRBV4-1; D gene: NA; CDR3 protein: CASSQQGRKYGYTF; CDR3 DNA: TGCGCCAGCAGCCAGCAGGGCCGAAAGTATGGCTACACCTTC
clone size: NA; J gene: TRBJ1-2; V gene: TRBV20-1; D gene: TRBD1; CDR3 protein: CSAVRGRDGYTF; CDR3 DNA: TGCAGTGCTGTCAGGGGGAGGGATGGCTACACCTTC
clone size: NA; J gene: TRBJ2-1; V gene: TRBV5-1; D gene: NA; CDR3 protein: CASRTGTGGGQFF; CDR3 DNA: TGCGCCAGCAGGACCGGGACCGGAGGGGGGCAGTTCTTC
clone size: NA; J gene: TRBJ2-5; V gene: TRBV18; D gene: TRBD2; CDR3 protein: CASSPTAGTSETQYF; CDR3 DNA: TGTGCCAGCTCACCTACTGCCGGGACTAGTGAGACCCAGTACTTC
clone size: NA; J gene: TRBJ2-5; V gene: TRBV11-2; D gene: NA; CDR3 protein: CASSFNPRTGDQYF; CDR3 DNA: TGTGCCAGCAGCTTTAATCCGCGCACGGGGGACCAGTACTTC
clone size: few; J gene: TRBJ1-2; V gene: TRBV6-2/TRBV6-3; D gene: TRBD1; CDR3 protein: CASSDLQGARGYTF; CDR3 DNA: TGTGCCAGCAGCGATCTACAGGGGGCGCGTGGCTACACCTTC
clone size: NA; J gene: TRBJ1-3; V gene: TRBV4-3; D gene: NA; CDR3 protein: CASSQDFAASGNTIYF; CDR3 DNA: TGCGCCAGCAGCCAAGATTTCGCAGCCTCTGGAAACACCATATATTTT
clone size: few; J gene: TRBJ2-7; V gene: TRBV4-2; D gene: TRBD2; CDR3 protein: CASSPRGSGDSYEQYF; CDR3 DNA: TGTGCCAGCAGCCCCCGGGGTAGCGGGGACTCCTACGAGCAGTACTTC
clone size: few; J gene: TRBJ2-5; V gene: TRBV6-5; D gene: NA; CDR3 protein: CASSLGGLGGTQYF; CDR3 DNA: TGTGCCAGCAGTTTGGGAGGACTCGGGGGAACCCAGTACTTC
clone size: few; J gene: TRBJ1-2; V gene: TRBV9; D gene: NA; CDR3 protein: CASSVAPGSNYGYTF; CDR3 DNA: TGTGCCAGCAGCGTAGCTCCGGGCAGTAACTATGGCTACACCTTC
clone size: NA; J gene: TRBJ2-1; V gene: TRBV9; D gene: TRBD2; CDR3 protein: CASSPHPHVAGGGQFF; CDR3 DNA: TGTGCCAGCAGCCCGCACCCCCATGTAGCGGGGGGAGGACAGTTCTTC
clone size: many; J gene: TRBJ2-2; V gene: TRBV12-3/TRBV12-4; D gene: NA; CDR3 protein: CASSFGANTGELFF; CDR3 DNA: TGTGCCAGCAGTTTTGGGGCGAACACCGGGGAGCTGTTTTTT
clone size: NA; J gene: TRBJ1-1; V gene: TRBV7-9; D gene: NA; CDR3 protein: CASSKDPGVGTEAFF; CDR3 DNA: TGTGCCAGCAGCAAAGATCCGGGGGTGGGCACTGAAGCTTTCTTT